Listed here is a single T cell receptor beta chain. The target antigen is unknown. Germline V CDR1 and CDR2: DFQATT, SNEGSKA (reference sequence). The V end was cut by 0 bases, the J end by 7 bases, with 19 bases between. The CDR3 covers 15 residues. The data were obtained in a study of T cells in Graves' hyperthyroidism and ophthalmopathy. RNA transcripts were the template for amplifying TCR beta CDR3 regions. The study used the HTBI primer set for a first-round RT-PCR of the TCR CDR3. TCRdb fed the multiplex PCR reads into MiXCR, producing one record per CDR3 protein. The data contain roughly 500,000 distinct CDR3 sequences, 46% of them seen just once; the ten biggest clones take up approximately 44%. Whole-study results and caveats: Most expanded thyroid clonotypes above 0.001 recurred in blood.

This sequence originates from an adult woman with Graves' disease, either hyperthyroidism or ophthalmopathy (not recorded which). The chain carries TRBV20-1 and TRBJ2-7; tentatively, D is TRBD2 (5 bases). Sample: peripheral blood or thyroid tissue (not recorded which). DNA of the CDR3: TGCAGTGCTAGAGACGCGGCCCAACGGACGGGGGAGCAGTACTTC. Protein product: CSARDAAQRTGEQYF.